Here is one TCR beta chain with its context. Its antigen target is currently unknown. The record has no base qualities; no much larger clone is one base away. The sample's time point label, in plain terms: baseline before first vaccination. Vaccinee samples were obtained from the UK trials COV001 and COV002, which included a single-blind randomized controlled phase 2/3 trial of AZD1222 (ChAdOx1 nCoV-19) in healthy adults. For TCRbeta chain sequencing, PBMC samples from trial participants were taken at day 0 and at day 28 after the second dose. The CDR3 regions of human TCRbeta chains were subjected to immunosequencing. The study's own analysis went as follows. TCRs in the repertoires were matched against a reference library of SARS-CoV-2-specific TCRs that had been generated with the MIRA antigen-specificity platform. Breadth meant the fraction of unique TCRs that were SARS-CoV-2-associated, whereas depth meant the fraction of total T cells that were SARS-CoV-2-associated. Using the MIRA data, every spike-specific TCR was mapped to the spike region that the TCR reacted to and assigned to either a CD4 or a CD8 class. Log10-transformed breadth and depth values were compared by one-way ANOVA with Sidak's multiple comparisons tests. Imported from immuneACCESS, the table was reduced by TCRdb to in-frame sequences with V and J called. These copies leave out some clones; in studies compared against another copy, an unresolved V gene accounts for under half, and the cause of the remainder is not known. V, J and clone size are those of that table, while D and trimming were read from the DNA. In all, the sample holds 92,000 or so clones, and 75% to 90% of those were seen once. The ten biggest clones cover about 25% of the sample.

Looking up the germline V gene yields CDR1 KGHSH and CDR2 LQKENI. The CDR3 contains 15 residues, cysteine and phenylalanine counted. The DNA shown is the 45-base CDR3, in frame from base 1. V is shortened by 1 base, J by 3 bases, and the region joining them spans 12 bases. These data come from a study of T cell responses to AZD1222 COVID-19 vaccine listed by TCRdb under 2021. The study in broad terms: Because spike-specific TCR depth and breadth did not differ between the two schedules, AZD1222 recipients who got a second dose at roughly 4 weeks were pooled with those who got a second dose at roughly 12 weeks. A total of 240 or so trial participants underwent TCR sequencing, of whom more than 200 had received two doses of AZD1222 and around 25 had received two doses of the MenACWY control vaccine. Trial participants were enrolled into age subgroups of 18-55, 56-69 and 70-plus years, which contained around 150, 28 and 57 TCR-sequenced participants, respectively. Summary of the overall study and its limitations: Most participants were white British and females outnumbered males, and the authors suggested that clonal diversity may have been underestimated. After two AZD1222 doses, both the breadth and the depth of spike-specific TCRs were significantly higher than at day 0 and than in MenACWY recipients. Because no day 14 peak-response samples were available, repertoires were characterized only after the peak T cell response. In the small 56-69-year group, the increase in depth fell short of significance, most likely because of low power. The vaccine-associated CD4 TCRs covered the entire spike protein, and the dominant responses fell in regions 160-218 and 743-854. Nearly half of unique spike-specific TCRs reportedly recognized epitopes outside regions mutated in the B.1.351 and B.1.1.7 variants. Conclusions about previously exposed vaccinees were limited because only six or seven AZD1222 recipients were SARS-CoV-2 seropositive at baseline.

The source is an adult in good health. In this chain, TRBV18 is recombined with TRBJ1-1; the D segment cannot be called with confidence. Here the sequenced sample was peripheral blood, taken on day 0 of AZD1222 vaccination. The DNA sequence reads TGTGCCAGCTCACCACTCGTCCTAGAGGACACTGAAGCTTTCTTT. Translated, it reads CASSPLVLEDTEAFF.